The 27 T cell receptor beta chains reported below all come from one sample, sequenced in a study of human T cells and chemical hapten exposure. TCRdb ran MiXCR on the RACE reads and lists one entry per CDR3 protein. The sample has 300,000 to 350,000 distinct CDR3 sequences; under 9% are singletons. Time point given: patch test 1, 2 weeks after DPC sensitization. The treatment: therapeutic diphenylcyclopropenone sensitization with weekly scalp DPC. The sample in question was whole blood, obtained in connection with sensitization to the hapten diphenylcyclopropenone (DPC). The receptors here all came from a woman aged 18-35 years with alopecia areata. Some clones in this sample may be carry-over from other donors' samples.

The chain employs TRBV20-1 and TRBJ1-5, with D hard to call. With 4 bases removed from V and 0 bases from J, the gap between germline ends came to 16 bases. Germline assignment: CDR1 DFQATT and CDR2 SNEGSKA (reference sequence). The CDR3 runs to 16 residues. CDR3 nucleotides: TGCAGTGCTAAGTCGGACCGGGAGAATAGCAATCAGCCCCAGCATTTT. Its protein product is CSAKSDRENSNQPQHF.

The chain has TRBV7-2 and TRBJ2-5, with D maybe TRBD1 (6 bases). Germline V lookup: CDR1 SGHTA, CDR2 FQGNSA. Trimming shortened V by 5 bases and J by 7 bases, and 14 bases separated the two germline ends. The CDR3 spans 13 residues. The CDR3 nucleotides are TGTGCCAGCAGCCCATCCCTGGGGGCGACCCAGTACTTC. This gives the protein CASSPSLGATQYF.

This clonotype was seen repeatedly, ten times or more. This rearrangement joins TRBV25-1 to TRBJ2-7; D call uncertain. The CDR3 runs 13 residues. From germline, CDR1 is MGHDK and CDR2 SYGVNS. The V end was cut by 2 bases, the J end by 6 bases, with 11 bases between. CDR3 amino acids: CASSENRAGEQYF. For the CDR3, the DNA is TGTGCCAGCAGTGAAAATCGGGCAGGCGAGCAGTACTTC.

This clonotype came up many times. V is TRBV4-3 and J is TRBJ1-3; no clear D gene. The germline V gene has CDR1 LGHNA and CDR2 YSLEER. V gave up 0 bases and J gave up 0 bases, with 12 bases separating them. The CDR3 has 17 residues. The CDR3 reads CASSQDAPHSSGNTIYF. CDR3 nucleotide sequence: TGCGCCAGCAGCCAAGATGCTCCTCATAGCTCTGGAAACACCATATATTTT.

The chain recombines TRBV5-1 with TRBJ1-2, with D perhaps matching TRBD1 (5 bases). This CDR3 comprises 15 residues. The germline V gene has CDR1 SGHRS and CDR2 YFSETQ. With 3 bases removed from V and 7 bases from J, the gap between germline ends came to 19 bases. Here the CDR3 reads CASSWARQGVSGYTF. For the CDR3, the DNA is TGCGCCAGCAGCTGGGCACGCCAGGGCGTAAGTGGCTACACCTTC.

The CDR3: CASSPNRKRNYGYTF. CDR3 coding DNA: TGCGCCAGCAGCCCAAACAGGAAACGAAACTATGGCTACACCTTC. The chain links TRBV5-1 to TRBJ1-2; D is possibly TRBD1 (5 bases). This CDR3 is built from 15 residues. Trimming shortened V by 4 bases and J by 2 bases, and 15 bases separated the two germline ends. Germline CDR1 reads SGHRS; CDR2 reads YFSETQ.

V gene TRBV4-3 combines with J gene TRBJ1-4; TRBD1 agrees at 7 bases. The germline gives CDR1 LGHNA, CDR2 YSLEER. V was pared by 1 base and J by 3 bases, with 5 bases of the junction left unmatched. This CDR3 is built from 16 residues. The chain's CDR3 is CASSQAAGTANEKLFF. The CDR3 bases are TGCGCCAGCAGCCAAGCGGCCGGGACAGCTAATGAAAAACTGTTTTTT.

This clonotype was found many times. The chain links TRBV4-2 to TRBJ2-7; D not resolved. CDR1 and CDR2 (germline): LGHNA, YNFKEQ. V lost 0 bases, J lost 6 bases, and 12 bases lay in between. This CDR3 has 14 amino acids. CDR3 coding DNA: TGTGCCAGCAGCCAAGATCGAAACCCTTCCGAGCAGTACTTC. As protein: CASSQDRNPSEQYF.

This clonotype has ten or more counts. The chain uses TRBV9 and TRBJ2-5; D possibly corresponds to TRBD2 (6 bases). This CDR3 is 15 amino acids long. Germline lookup yields CDR1 SGDLS and CDR2 YYNGEE. With 0 bases removed from V and 5 bases from J, the gap between germline ends came to 14 bases. CDR3 DNA sequence: TGTGCCAGCAGCGTAGAATCAAGGGCGGGGGAGACCCAGTACTTC. It specifies CASSVESRAGETQYF. The full variable domain, with the rest looked up from reference TRBV9 and TRBJ2-5, is DSGVTQTPKHLITATGQRVTLRCSPRSGDLSVYWYQQSLDQGLQFLIQYYNGEERAKGNILERFSAQQFPDLHSELNLSSLELGDSALYFCASSVESRAGETQYFGPGTRLLVL.

The sample holds a few counts of this clonotype. This chain joins TRBV6-5 and TRBJ1-4; the D is unclear. Germline V CDR1 and CDR2: MNHEY, SVGAGI. The CDR3 is 12 amino acids. The V gene lost 11 bases and the J gene lost 0 bases, with 7 bases spanning the gap. The CDR3 protein is CAVGATNEKLFF. CDR3 nucleotide sequence: TGTGCCGTTGGGGCAACTAATGAAAAACTGTTTTTT.

The chain is built from TRBV27 and TRBJ1-6, with no clear D. Between the trimmed V and J ends, which lost 1 base and 10 bases, there was a span of 14 bases. The CDR3 totals 15 residues. Germline V gives CDR1 MNHEY, CDR2 SMNVEV (reference sequence). CDR3 residues: CASSLFPSRFSPLHF. CDR3 sequence (DNA): TGTGCCAGCAGTTTATTCCCGAGTCGATTCTCACCCCTCCACTTT.

This clonotype was seen many times. This sequence joins TRBV27 and TRBJ2-2; 7 bases are a match to TRBD1. The CDR3 totals 17 residues. Germline CDR1 reads MNHEY; CDR2 reads SMNVEV (reference sequence). Unmatched junction bases numbered 11, after V lost 3 bases and J lost 4 bases. The CDR3 region is CASSFQGGPTGTGELFF. CDR3 coding DNA: TGTGCCAGCAGTTTTCAAGGGGGCCCAACTGGCACCGGGGAGCTGTTTTTT.

This clonotype showed up just a few times. The chain joins TRBV20-1 to TRBJ2-3, with 8 bases fitting TRBD1. This CDR3 has 15 residues. Germline CDR1 is DFQATT and CDR2 is SNEGSKA (reference sequence). Trimming removed 5 bases from V and 1 base from J; junction bases left unmatched: 8. As DNA, the CDR3 is TGCAGTGCTCTCCCCCTCAGGGGGCGCACAGATACGCAGTATTTT. Amino acids: CSALPLRGRTDTQYF.

This rearrangement joins TRBV19 to TRBJ2-7; 15 bases match TRBD2. The CDR3 has 14 residues. CDR1 and CDR2 from the germline V gene are LNHDA and SQIVND (reference sequence). Trimming at V came to 10 bases and at J to 6 bases, leaving 7 bases not matched to a gene. The CDR3 DNA is TGTGCCACCGAACCGGGACTAGCGGGGGGCGAGCAGTACTTC. This translates into CATEPGLAGGEQYF.

The table lists this clonotype with a few counts. The chain is built from TRBV6-1 and TRBJ1-1; D might be TRBD1 (6 bases). Germline lookup yields CDR1 MNHNS and CDR2 SASEGT. The V gene lost 6 bases and the J gene lost 7 bases, with 15 bases spanning the gap. The CDR3 is 13 amino acids. The CDR3 sequence is CASSLKWGHEAFF. The CDR3 DNA sequence: TGTGCCAGCAGCCTGAAGTGGGGGCATGAAGCTTTCTTT.

The genes are TRBV9 and TRBJ2-2; D is unresolved. CDR1 is SGDLS, CDR2 YYNGEE, per germline. The germline V and J ends were trimmed by 4 bases and 1 base, with 8 bases remaining between them. CDR3 length: 14 residues. The CDR3 spells CASSPWGNTGELFF. The CDR3 region has the DNA TGTGCCAGCAGCCCCTGGGGGAACACCGGGGAGCTGTTTTTT.

The chain uses TRBV12-5 and TRBJ2-1; 11 nucleotides line up with TRBD2. The CDR3 spans 15 residues. The V segment lost 3 bases and the J segment 4 bases; nucleotides outside the gene matches: 2. Germline lookup yields CDR1 LGHNT and CDR2 FRNRAP. The CDR3 DNA reads as TGTGCTAGTGGTTTCCTAGCGGGGGGATACAATGAGCAGTTCTTC. It encodes CASGFLAGGYNEQFF.

The V and J genes are TRBV28 and TRBJ2-7; 9 bases line up with TRBD1. V dropped 6 bases and J dropped 5; count of bases not matched to a gene: 5. From germline, CDR1 is MDHEN and CDR2 SYDVKM. The CDR3 has 13 amino acids. CDR3 nucleotide sequence: TGTGCCAGCAGGGGGACAGGGTCCAACGAGCAGTACTTC. Its protein is CASRGTGSNEQYF.

This clonotype was observed at least ten times. V and J are TRBV20-1 and TRBJ2-7; tentatively, D is TRBD1 (6 bases). The CDR3 sequence is 12 residues long. V dropped 3 bases and J dropped 7 bases, with 13 bases sitting between them. In germline, CDR1 is DFQATT, CDR2 SNEGSKA (reference sequence). CDR3 coding DNA: TGCAGTGCTAGCGCCACAACAGGGGAGCAGTACTTC. Translating gives CSASATTGEQYF.

V gene TRBV10-3 combines with J gene TRBJ2-3; 10 bases fit TRBD2. The J segment lost 1 base and the V segment lost 6 bases, leaving 1 base of the junction unmatched. The germline V gene encodes CDR1 ENHRY and CDR2 SYGVKD. The CDR3 loop spans 14 amino acids. In DNA form, the CDR3 reads TGTGCCATCAGGGGGACTAGCGGCACAGATACGCAGTATTTT. Its translation is CAIRGTSGTDTQYF.

The gene calls are TRBV4-1 and TRBJ2-4; 8 bases are shared with TRBD2. CDR1 is MGHRA and CDR2 is YSYEKL in the germline V gene. The CDR3 covers 15 residues. The V gene end was trimmed by 4 bases and the J gene end by 7 bases; junction bases not matched to a gene: 9. Here the CDR3 DNA reads TGCGCCAGCAGCCCCTCCACCCGGGGGGGGAACATTCAGTACTTC. Translating gives CASSPSTRGGNIQYF.

This clonotype was picked up a small number of times. The rearrangement uses TRBV6-1 and TRBJ1-6; no firm D call. The V gene's germline CDR1 is MNHNS and CDR2 SASEGT. The CDR3 covers 15 residues. Trimming cost V 2 bases and J 15 bases, with 20 bases left between them. CDR3 coding DNA: TGTGCCAGCAGTGAAACGGGGAGAATGGTGGTGGTCCTCCACTTT. The encoded protein is CASSETGRMVVVLHF.

This clonotype was seen only a few times. The rearrangement joins TRBV29-1 to TRBJ2-7, with 12 bases that match TRBD1. Germline V gene sequence: CDR1 SQVTM, CDR2 ANQGSEA. Trimming removed 2 bases from V and 5 bases from J; junction bases left unmatched: 4. This CDR3 is 14 amino acids long. CDR3 sequence: CSVESGTGGDEQYF. As DNA, the CDR3 is TGCAGCGTTGAATCCGGGACAGGGGGCGACGAGCAGTACTTC.

This clonotype came up a few times. The V gene is TRBV7-2, the J gene TRBJ2-3; 7 bases match TRBD2. The germline V gene has CDR1 SGHTA and CDR2 FQGNSA. J was trimmed by 1 base and V by 3 bases; bases with no gene match: 4. CDR3 length equals 15 residues. CDR3 DNA: TGTGCCAGCAGCTTTGCGGGGGTAGGCACAGATACGCAGTATTTT. Protein product: CASSFAGVGTDTQYF.

This clonotype was recorded many times. Here the CDR3 DNA reads TGTGCCAGCAGTCTCGGGACAGCCTCTGGAAACACCATATATTTT. This codes for CASSLGTASGNTIYF. The gene calls are TRBV28 and TRBJ1-3; 7 bases line up with TRBD1. This CDR3 has 15 residues. The V gene's germline CDR1 is MDHEN and CDR2 SYDVKM. V shed 5 bases and J 0 bases; nucleotides not matched to a gene: 4.

This clonotype was recorded a few times. J is TRBJ2-7 and V is TRBV12-3 or TRBV12-4, with TRBD2 as a possible D gene (5 bases). V lost 3 bases and J 2 bases, leaving 5 bases between the germline ends. The CDR3 spans 12 residues. CDR3 sequence reads: CASSFGAYEQYF. For the CDR3, the DNA is TGTGCCAGCAGTTTCGGGGCCTACGAGCAGTACTTC.

The table lists this clonotype with many counts. The chain recombines TRBV4-2 with TRBJ1-2, with TRBD1 identical over 9 bases. CDR3 length equals 20 residues. CDR1 is LGHNA, CDR2 YNFKEQ, per germline. Losses at the gene ends were 0 bases for V and 0 bases for J; bases not matched to a gene: 14. CDR3 sequence: CASSQESFWGQGVANYGYTF. The CDR3 bases are TGTGCCAGCAGCCAAGAAAGTTTTTGGGGACAGGGTGTAGCTAACTATGGCTACACCTTC.